Below, 20 T cell receptor beta chains from the same sample are listed, as sequenced in a study of T cell responses to AZD1222 COVID-19 vaccine. Measured with immunoSEQ multiplex PCR; TCRdb has only the in-frame clones, and not every one. The sample contains around 180,000 clones, 94% of which appear only once. The specimen was peripheral blood, collected 28 days after the second AZD1222 dose. These receptor sequences come from an adult who received the AZD1222 COVID-19 vaccine.

The chain carries TRBV11-3 and TRBJ2-5; either TRBD1 or TRBD2 may supply D (5 bases each). CDR3 length: 14 amino acids. Trimming removed 4 bases at V and 7 bases at J, with 16 bases between. Per the germline V gene, CDR1 is SGHNT and CDR2 is YENEEA. This CDR3 reads CASSSRDPLGTQYF. CDR3 coding DNA: TGTGCCAGCAGCTCCAGGGACCCCTTGGGGACCCAGTACTTC.

The chain combines TRBV6-5 with TRBJ1-1; D call uncertain. With 5 bases removed from V and 4 bases from J, the gap between germline ends came to 11 bases. The CDR3 is made up of 13 amino acids. CDR1 and CDR2 from the germline V gene are MNHEY and SVGAGI. CDR3 nucleotides: TGTGCCAGCAGTCTTCATTTTAGCACTGAAGCTTTCTTT. It yields the protein CASSLHFSTEAFF.

The chain has TRBV28 and TRBJ1-5; TRBD1 aligns across 9 bases. This CDR3 region has 15 residues. The trim removed 6 bases at V and 6 bases at J, leaving 9 bases unmatched. Germline V gene lookup returns CDR1 MDHEN and CDR2 SYDVKM. In DNA form, the CDR3 reads TGTGCCAGCAGGAACAGGGGGCCTTTGGGTCAGCCCCAGCATTTT. Encoded protein: CASRNRGPLGQPQHF.

The chain combines TRBV15 with TRBJ1-5; perhaps TRBD1 as D (5 bases). Germline V gene data show CDR1 as LNHNV and CDR2 as YYDKDF (reference sequence). V was clipped by 0 bases and J by 7 bases, with 13 bases between them. This CDR3 is built from 15 residues. CDR3 protein: CATSRDKGLGQPQHF. As DNA, the CDR3 is TGTGCCACCAGCAGAGACAAGGGGCTTGGGCAGCCCCAGCATTTT. Looking up the rest from reference TRBV15 and TRBJ1-5 gives the full variable domain: DAMVIQNPRYQVTQFGKPVTLSCSQTLNHNVMYWYQQKSSQAPKLLFHYYDKDFNNEADTPDNFQSRRPNTSFCFLDIRSPGLGDTAMYLCATSRDKGLGQPQHFGDGTRLSIL.

The gene calls are TRBV7-2 and TRBJ2-3; 9 nucleotides agree with TRBD2. The CDR3 length is 16 residues. Germline CDR1 reads SGHTA; CDR2 reads FQGNSA. Losses at the gene ends were 3 bases for V and 5 bases for J; bases not matched to a gene: 9. The CDR3 nucleotides are TGTGCCAGCAGCTTTAATGGCGGGGGGGCGAAAGATACGCAGTATTTT. Translation: CASSFNGGGAKDTQYF.

Written as DNA, the CDR3 is TGTGCCAGCAGTCTACTAGCGACAATTCGGCAAGAGACCCAGTACTTC. Translation gives CASSLLATIRQETQYF. The J gene is TRBJ2-5, the V gene TRBV5-5; TRBD2 matches 7 bases. The CDR3 consists of 16 residues. The J segment lost 2 bases and the V segment lost 5 bases, leaving 12 bases of the junction unmatched. Germline lookup yields CDR1 SGHKS and CDR2 YYEKEE (reference sequence).

The chain joins TRBV6-5 to TRBJ1-2, with D uncertain. Germline V lookup: CDR1 MNHEY, CDR2 SVGAGI. V lost 6 bases to trimming and J lost 4 bases, with 9 bases between them. This CDR3 is built from 12 residues. The CDR3 DNA reads as TGTGCCAGCAGCGGGGAGATCTATGGCTACACCTTC. It is translated as CASSGEIYGYTF.

The chain couples TRBV27 to TRBJ2-3, with 10 bases fitting TRBD1. Germline V gives CDR1 MNHEY, CDR2 SMNVEV (reference sequence). The CDR3 length is 18 residues. With 6 bases clipped from V and 5 bases from J, the junction kept 17 bases outside the gene matches. DNA of the CDR3: TGTGCCAGCAGCAACAAGTATCCCGGGACAGGGGTTGGAGATACGCAGTATTTT. Translating it yields CASSNKYPGTGVGDTQYF.

This chain connects TRBV5-1 to TRBJ2-5; a weak D match, TRBD2 (7 bases). Germline V gene data show CDR1 as SGHRS and CDR2 as YFSETQ. Trimming took off 4 bases at V and 4 bases at J, with 17 bases between the two ends. The CDR3 has 15 residues. CDR3 loop: CASSPGPGGGETQYF. CDR3 DNA sequence: TGCGCCAGCAGCCCAGGACCGGGGGGCGGAGAGACCCAGTACTTC. Combining the CDR3 with reference TRBV5-1 and TRBJ2-5 gives the whole variable domain KAGVTQTPRYLIKTRGQQVTLSCSPISGHRSVSWYQQTPGQGLQFLFEYFSETQRNKGNFPGRFSGRQFSNSRSEMNVSTLELGDSALYLCASSPGPGGGETQYFGPGTRLLVL.

V is TRBV30 and J is TRBJ1-1, with 7 bases fitting TRBD1. Looked up from germline, CDR1 is GTSNPN and CDR2 is SVGIG (reference sequence). Losses at the gene ends were 0 bases for V and 8 bases for J; bases not matched to a gene: 3. This CDR3 region has 12 residues. In DNA form, the CDR3 reads TGTGCCTGGAGTGTACCGGGACAGGAAGCTTTCTTT. This encodes CAWSVPGQEAFF.

The genes are TRBV3-1 (or the pseudogene TRBV3-2) and TRBJ2-3; D unresolved. Germline CDR1 and CDR2: LGHDT and YNNKEL (reference sequence). The CDR3 consists of 11 residues. V lost 2 bases to trimming and J lost 4 bases, with 1 base between them. The CDR3 loop reads CASSQSDTQYF. The CDR3 DNA reads TGTGCCAGCAGCCAATCAGATACGCAGTATTTT.

The rearrangement links TRBV27 to TRBJ1-6; D may be TRBD1 (6 bases). This CDR3 spans 14 amino acids. V was pared by 4 bases and J by 5 bases, with 9 bases between. Per germline, CDR1 MNHEY and CDR2 SMNVEV (reference sequence). CDR3 bases: TGTGCCAGCAGTTACCAGGGGAATAATTCACCCCTCCACTTT. Protein product: CASSYQGNNSPLHF.

This chain uses TRBV7-3 with TRBJ2-2; TRBD2 matches at 16 bases. CDR1 and CDR2 (germline): SGHTA, FQGTGA. The CDR3 totals 19 residues. With 2 bases clipped from V and 4 bases from J, the junction kept 7 bases outside the gene matches. CDR3 residues: CASSLLGTSGRAATGELFF. The CDR3 DNA reads TGTGCCAGCAGCTTATTGGGGACTAGCGGGAGGGCAGCCACCGGGGAGCTGTTTTTT.

This chain uses TRBV19 with TRBJ1-5; TRBD1 aligns across 11 bases. The germline V gene encodes CDR1 LNHDA and CDR2 SQIVND (reference sequence). V lost 9 bases to trimming and J lost 1 base; unmatched junction nucleotides: 14. This CDR3 comprises 18 residues. CDR3 nucleotides: TGTGCCAGCCGGGGCGGACAGGGGGCCGCCAGGAGCAATCAGCCCCAGCATTTT. Its translation is CASRGGQGAARSNQPQHF.

The chain carries TRBV19 and TRBJ1-6; 10 bases line up with TRBD1. Germline CDR1 and CDR2: LNHDA and SQIVND (reference sequence). The CDR3 has 14 residues. V lost 7 bases and J lost 8; bases outside the gene matches: 5. CDR3 in DNA: TGTGCCAGTAAACCGGGACAGGGGTATTCACCCCTCCACTTT. It encodes CASKPGQGYSPLHF.

The chain joins TRBV5-1 to TRBJ1-5; the D gene is possibly TRBD1 (6 bases). Trimming removed 5 bases from V and 6 bases from J, with 15 bases in between. CDR1 and CDR2 from the germline V gene are SGHRS and YFSETQ. The length of the CDR3 is 14 residues. The CDR3 reads CASSLMGGGQPQHF. CDR3 in DNA: TGCGCCAGCAGTCTGATGGGGGGCGGTCAGCCCCAGCATTTT. Together with reference TRBV5-1 and TRBJ1-5, the CDR3 gives the full variable domain: KAGVTQTPRYLIKTRGQQVTLSCSPISGHRSVSWYQQTPGQGLQFLFEYFSETQRNKGNFPGRFSGRQFSNSRSEMNVSTLELGDSALYLCASSLMGGGQPQHFGDGTRLSIL.

V gene TRBV19 combines with J gene TRBJ1-1, with D perhaps TRBD1 (6 bases). Trimming took 8 bases from V and 4 from J, leaving 14 bases between them. This CDR3 has 13 amino acids. The germline V gene encodes CDR1 LNHDA and CDR2 SQIVND (reference sequence). CDR3 in DNA: TGTGCCAGTGGGATACAGGGCGGCACTGAAGCTTTCTTT. Encoded protein: CASGIQGGTEAFF. Together with reference TRBV19 and TRBJ1-1, the CDR3 gives the full variable domain: DGGITQSPKYLFRKEGQNVTLSCEQNLNHDAMYWYRQDPGQGLRLIYYSQIVNDFQKGDIAEGYSVSREKKESFPLTVTSAQKNPTAFYLCASGIQGGTEAFFGQGTRLTVV.

This chain connects TRBV6-5 to TRBJ1-1; D is perhaps TRBD1 (5 bases). Germline CDR1 reads MNHEY; CDR2 reads SVGAGI. This CDR3 is built from 15 residues. V was clipped by 3 bases and J by 1 base, with 12 bases between them. The CDR3 DNA is TGTGCCAGCAGTTATTCAGGGACTTGGAACACTGAAGCTTTCTTT. This codes for CASSYSGTWNTEAFF.

This clone was recorded a few times. V and J are TRBV2 and TRBJ1-2; 9 bases are a match to TRBD1. The CDR3 has 13 residues. J gave up 8 bases and V 5 bases, and 6 bases lay outside the gene matches. Germline CDR1 and CDR2: SNHLY and FYNNEI. The CDR3 DNA reads as TGTGCCAGCAGTTCCGGGACAGGGAGCGGCTACACCTTC. Amino acid sequence: CASSSGTGSGYTF.

J is TRBJ2-2 and V is TRBV19; 7 nucleotides agree with TRBD1. The V and J ends lost 9 bases and 10 bases, in that order; junction bases with no gene match: 8. The CDR3 sequence is 12 residues long. CDR1 LNHDA and CDR2 SQIVND come from the germline V gene (reference sequence). The CDR3 reads CASRNRGEELFF. As DNA, the CDR3 is TGTGCCAGCCGGAACAGGGGTGAGGAGCTGTTTTTT.